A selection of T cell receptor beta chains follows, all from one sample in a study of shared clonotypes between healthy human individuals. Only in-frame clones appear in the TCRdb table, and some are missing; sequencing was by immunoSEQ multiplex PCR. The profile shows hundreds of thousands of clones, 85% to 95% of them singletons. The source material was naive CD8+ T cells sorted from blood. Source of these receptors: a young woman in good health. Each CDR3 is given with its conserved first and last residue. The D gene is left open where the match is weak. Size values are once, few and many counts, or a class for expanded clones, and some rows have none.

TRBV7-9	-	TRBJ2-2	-	TGTGCCAGCAGCATGGACGGCAGCTCAGAGCTGTTTTTT	CASSMDGSSELFF
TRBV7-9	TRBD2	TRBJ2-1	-	TGTGCCAGCAGCCTCGGGGGGAGTGGAGGGAACGCTGAGCAGTTCTTC	CASSLGGSGGNAEQFF
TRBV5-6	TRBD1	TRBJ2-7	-	TGTGCCAGCAGCTTGGCTGGGGGACAGGTATCCTACGAGCAGTACTTC	CASSLAGGQVSYEQYF
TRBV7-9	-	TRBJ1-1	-	TGTGCCAGCAGCGTCCTAGTGGGGGTGAACACTGAAGCTTTCTTT	CASSVLVGVNTEAFF
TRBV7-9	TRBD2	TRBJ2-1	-	TGTGCCAGCAGCCCGCCTAGCGGGAGCTCCTACAATGAGCAGTTCTTC	CASSPPSGSSYNEQFF
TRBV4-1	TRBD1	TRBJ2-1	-	TGCGCCAGCAGTCACCGGGACAGGGGCAATGAGCAGTTCTTC	CASSHRDRGNEQFF
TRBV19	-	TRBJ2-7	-	TGTGCCAGTAGTATCGGTCCGGGAGCGCACTACGAGCAGTACTTC	CASSIGPGAHYEQYF
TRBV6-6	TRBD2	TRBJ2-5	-	TGTGCCAGCAGGGGACTAGCGGGCCTAGATGAGACCCAGTACTTC	CASRGLAGLDETQYF
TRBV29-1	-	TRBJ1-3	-	TGCAGCGTTGCGGGCCTAGACTCTGGAAACACCATATATTTT	CSVAGLDSGNTIYF
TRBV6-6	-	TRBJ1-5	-	TGTGCCAGCAGTTACCCTCGGGCCGATCAGCCCCAGCATTTT	CASSYPRADQPQHF
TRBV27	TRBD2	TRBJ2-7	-	TGTGCCAGCTCCCCTAGCGGGGACTACGAGCAGTACTTC	CASSPSGDYEQYF
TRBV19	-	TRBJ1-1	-	TGTGCCAGTAGCGACGGGTCCATGAACACTGAAGCTTTCTTT	CASSDGSMNTEAFF
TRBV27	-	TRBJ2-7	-	TGTGCCAGCAGGGCGGGGTACGAGCAGTACTTC	CASRAGYEQYF
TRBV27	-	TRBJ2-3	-	TGTGCCAGCAGCACCGACGGGATCACAGATACGCAGTATTTT	CASSTDGITDTQYF
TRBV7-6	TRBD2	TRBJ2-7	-	TGTGCCAGCAGCTTAGCCGGCGGGACTAGTTCCCACGAGCAGTACTTC	CASSLAGGTSSHEQYF
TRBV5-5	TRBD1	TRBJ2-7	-	TGTGCCAGCAGCTTCGACAGGGGACCCTACGAGCAGTACTTC	CASSFDRGPYEQYF
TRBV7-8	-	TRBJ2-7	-	TGTGCCAGCAGCTTAAGGGGCCGGGAGCTGAGCGAGCAGTACTTC	CASSLRGRELSEQYF
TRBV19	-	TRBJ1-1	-	TGTGCCAGTAGTTACGAGACAGAGGGCACTGAAGCTTTCTTT	CASSYETEGTEAFF
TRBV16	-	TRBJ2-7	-	TGTGCCAGCAGCCCCGGGGGACTGGGGCCCTCCTACGAGCAGTACTTC	CASSPGGLGPSYEQYF
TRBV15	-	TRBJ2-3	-	TGTGCCACTAGATCTCTGGGCACAGATACGCAGTATTTT	CATRSLGTDTQYF
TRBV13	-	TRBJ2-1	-	TGTGCCAGCAGCGGTATAGACAATGAGCAGTTCTTC	CASSGIDNEQFF
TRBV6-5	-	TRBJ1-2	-	TGTGCCAGCAGTCCGGGAAGGGCCAACTATGGCTACACCTTC	CASSPGRANYGYTF
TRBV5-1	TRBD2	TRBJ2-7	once	TGCGCCAGCAGACTGACTAGCGGGTACGAGCAGTACTTC	CASRLTSGYEQYF
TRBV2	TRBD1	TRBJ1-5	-	TGTGCCAGCAGTGAAGGCACAGGGGGCGGTCAGCCCCAGCATTTT	CASSEGTGGGQPQHF
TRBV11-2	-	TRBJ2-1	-	TGTGCCAGCAGCCTACACAGGAGGGCCTCCTACAATGAGCAGTTCTTC	CASSLHRRASYNEQFF
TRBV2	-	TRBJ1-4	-	TGTGCCAGCAGTCTACAGGGCTTGAATGAAAAACTGTTTTTT	CASSLQGLNEKLFF
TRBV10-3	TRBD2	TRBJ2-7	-	TGTGCCGTCTTAGCGGGATCAACCTACGAGCAGTACTTC	CAVLAGSTYEQYF
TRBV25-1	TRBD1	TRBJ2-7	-	TGTGCCAGCAGTGAATTAGGGACAGGGGGCGCGCAGTACTTC	CASSELGTGGAQYF
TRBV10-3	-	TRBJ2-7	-	TGTGCCACGGGAGAAGGGGGGATGGGAGTTTACGAGCAGTACTTC	CATGEGGMGVYEQYF
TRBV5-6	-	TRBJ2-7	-	TGTGCCAGCAGCTCGAGATCCAGCTACGAGCAGTACTTC	CASSSRSSYEQYF
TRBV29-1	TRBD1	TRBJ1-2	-	TGCAGCGTCCTTACCGAGGGACAGGGCGTCTATGGCTACACCTTC	CSVLTEGQGVYGYTF
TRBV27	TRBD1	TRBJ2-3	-	TGTGCCAGCAGCAGGGGGCAGCACACAGATACGCAGTATTTT	CASSRGQHTDTQYF
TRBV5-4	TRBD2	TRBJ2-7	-	TGTGCCAGCACCAGGACTAGCGGCTCCTACGAGCAGTACTTC	CASTRTSGSYEQYF
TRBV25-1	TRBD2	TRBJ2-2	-	TGTGCCAGCAGTGTGACTAGCGGGAATACCGGGGAGCTGTTTTTT	CASSVTSGNTGELFF
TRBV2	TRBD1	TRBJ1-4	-	TGTGCCAGCAGTGAACATGACAGGGCTAATGAAAAACTGTTTTTT	CASSEHDRANEKLFF
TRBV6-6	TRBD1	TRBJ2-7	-	TGTGCCAGCAGTTACTGGGACAGGGAATTCTCCGAGCAGTACTTC	CASSYWDREFSEQYF
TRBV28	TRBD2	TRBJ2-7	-	TGTGCCAGCAGTTTGACTAGCGGGGACTACTACGAGCAGTACTTC	CASSLTSGDYYEQYF
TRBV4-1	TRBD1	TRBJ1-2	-	TGCGCCAGCAGCCAAGGGAGCAGGGGGCTTTTCGATGGCTACACCTTC	CASSQGSRGLFDGYTF
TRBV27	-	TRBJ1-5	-	TGTGCCAGCAGGGGAGTGGGCAATCAGCCCCAGCATTTT	CASRGVGNQPQHF
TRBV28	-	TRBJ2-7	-	TGTGCCAGCAGTGTACTAGCAGCGGTAGGCTACGAGCAGTACTTC	CASSVLAAVGYEQYF
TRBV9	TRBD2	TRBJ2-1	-	TGTGCCAGCAGCGAGGGACTAGCGGGAGTAGGTGAGCAGTTCTTC	CASSEGLAGVGEQFF
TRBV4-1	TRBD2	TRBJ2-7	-	TGCGCCAGCAGCTTAAGTCCTAGCGGGAGCTACGAGCAGTACTTC	CASSLSPSGSYEQYF
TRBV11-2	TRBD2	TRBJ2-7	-	TGTGCCAGCAGCTTAGTAGGGGAGGGTACGCAGCAGTACTTC	CASSLVGEGTQQYF
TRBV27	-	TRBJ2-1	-	TGTGCCAGCAGTTTTCAAGCTTACCACTCCTACAATGAGCAGTTCTTC	CASSFQAYHSYNEQFF
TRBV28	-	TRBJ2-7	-	TGTGCCAGCAGTCCGGGACTGGCAGGCGAGCAGTACTTC	CASSPGLAGEQYF
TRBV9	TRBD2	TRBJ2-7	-	TGTGCCAGCAGCGAGGGACTAGCGGGACCCTACGAGCAGTACTTC	CASSEGLAGPYEQYF
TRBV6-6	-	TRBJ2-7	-	TGTGCCAGCAGACCATCGACAGGTATCTCGGACGAGCAGTACTTC	CASRPSTGISDEQYF
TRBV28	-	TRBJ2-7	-	TGTGCCAGCGGTGAGATGAACTACGAGCAGTACTTC	CASGEMNYEQYF
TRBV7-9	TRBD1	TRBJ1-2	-	TGTGCCAGCAGCCCCGGGGACAGGATCTATGGCTACACCTTC	CASSPGDRIYGYTF
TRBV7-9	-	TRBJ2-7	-	TGTGCCAGCAGTTATTACGTAGGGAGCTCCTACGAGCAGTACTTC	CASSYYVGSSYEQYF
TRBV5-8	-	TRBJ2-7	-	TGTGCCAGCTCACGCAGCGCAGGGAACCCCTACGAGCAGTACTTC	CASSRSAGNPYEQYF
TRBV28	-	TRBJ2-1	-	TGTGCCAGCAGGGACAGCTATTACAATGAGCAGTTCTTC	CASRDSYYNEQFF
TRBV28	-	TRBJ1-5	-	TGTGCCAGCAGCTCAAAATATAGCAATCAGCCCCAGCATTTT	CASSSKYSNQPQHF